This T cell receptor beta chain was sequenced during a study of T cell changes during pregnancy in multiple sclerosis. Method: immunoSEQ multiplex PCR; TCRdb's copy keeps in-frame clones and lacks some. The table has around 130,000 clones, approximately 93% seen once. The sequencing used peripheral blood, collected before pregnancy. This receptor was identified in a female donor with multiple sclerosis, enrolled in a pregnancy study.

The CDR3, as DNA: TGTGCCAGCAGCCAAGGGGGGACAGGTCCTTCCTATGGCTACACCTTC. Its translation is CASSQGGTGPSYGYTF. V usage is TRBV14 and J usage is TRBJ1-2; 8 nucleotides line up with TRBD1. CDR1 is SGHDN and CDR2 is FVKESK in the germline V gene. CDR3 length: 16 residues. After removal of 1 base from V and 4 bases from J, the junction contained 8 bases not matched to a gene. Together with reference TRBV14 and TRBJ1-2, the CDR3 gives the full variable domain: EAGVTQFPSHSVIEKGQTVTLRCDPISGHDNLYWYRRVMGKEIKFLLHFVKESKQDESGMPNNRFLAERTGGTYSTLKVQPAELEDSGVYFCASSQGGTGPSYGYTFGSGTRLTVV.